The clone carrying this T cell receptor (beta chain) was observed a single time. This entry comes from a study of control samples from healthy donors and cancer patients. Measured with immunoSEQ multiplex PCR; TCRdb has only the in-frame clones, and not every one. Seen here are tens of thousands of clones, 90% to 95% observed once, and the top ten hold 4.8%. The CDR3 totals 14 residues. Deletions cut 6 bases from V and 2 bases from J, with 14 bases between. The germline gives CDR1 ENHRY, CDR2 SYGVKD. Sequenced: blood. This rearrangement joins TRBV10-3 to TRBJ2-7; D might be TRBD1 or TRBD2, each matching 6 bases. This TCR came from a woman aged 18-29 years in good health. The CDR3: CAIRGSGATYEQYF. The CDR3 nucleotides are TGTGCCATCAGGGGCTCGGGGGCGACCTACGAGCAGTACTTC.